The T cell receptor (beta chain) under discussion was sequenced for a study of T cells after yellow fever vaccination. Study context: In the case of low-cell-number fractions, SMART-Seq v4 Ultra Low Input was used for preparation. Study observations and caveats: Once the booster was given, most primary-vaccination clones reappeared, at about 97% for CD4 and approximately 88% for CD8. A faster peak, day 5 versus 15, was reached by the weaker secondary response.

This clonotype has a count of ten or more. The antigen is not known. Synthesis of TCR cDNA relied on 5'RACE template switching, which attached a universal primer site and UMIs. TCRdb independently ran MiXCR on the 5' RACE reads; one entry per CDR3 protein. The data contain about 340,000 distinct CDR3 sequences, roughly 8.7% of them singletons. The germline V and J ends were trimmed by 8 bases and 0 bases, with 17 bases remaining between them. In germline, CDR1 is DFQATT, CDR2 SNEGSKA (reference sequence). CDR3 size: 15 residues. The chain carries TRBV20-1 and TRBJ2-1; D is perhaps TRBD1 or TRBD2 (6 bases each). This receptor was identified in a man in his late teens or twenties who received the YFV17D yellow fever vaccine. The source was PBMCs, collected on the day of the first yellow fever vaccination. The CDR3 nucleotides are TGCAGTACCGCTTGGGGGGCTCGCTCCTACAATGAGCAGTTCTTC. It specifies CSTAWGARSYNEQFF.